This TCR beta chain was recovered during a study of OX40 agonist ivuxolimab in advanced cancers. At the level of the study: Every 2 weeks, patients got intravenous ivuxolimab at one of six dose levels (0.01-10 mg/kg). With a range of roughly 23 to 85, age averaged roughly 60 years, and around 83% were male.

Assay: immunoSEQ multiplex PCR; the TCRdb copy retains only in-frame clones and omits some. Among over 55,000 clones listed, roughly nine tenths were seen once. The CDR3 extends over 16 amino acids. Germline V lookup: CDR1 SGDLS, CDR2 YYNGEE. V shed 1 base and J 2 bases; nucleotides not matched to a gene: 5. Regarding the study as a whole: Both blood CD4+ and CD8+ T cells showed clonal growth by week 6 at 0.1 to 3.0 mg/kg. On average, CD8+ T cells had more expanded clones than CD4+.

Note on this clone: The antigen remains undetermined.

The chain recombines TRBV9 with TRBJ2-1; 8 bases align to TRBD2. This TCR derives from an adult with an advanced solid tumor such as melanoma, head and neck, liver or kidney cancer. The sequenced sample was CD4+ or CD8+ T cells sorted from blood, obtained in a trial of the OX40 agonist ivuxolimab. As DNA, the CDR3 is TGTGCCAGCAGCGTATCAATCGGGGGGGCCTACAATGAGCAGTTCTTC. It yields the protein CASSVSIGGAYNEQFF.